Listed here are 14 T cell receptor beta chains from one sample, sequenced in a study of blood T cell repertoires in COVID-19. Repertoires were generated with immunoSEQ multiplex PCR, while TCRdb's copy carries only in-frame clones and drops some. The data contain around 32,000 clones, less than 95% of them singletons. Sequencing input: peripheral blood. These receptors all stem from a man between 65 and 80 years old with active or convalescent COVID-19.

The chain is built from TRBV6-6 and TRBJ1-2; TRBD1 is a possible D gene (5 bases). The V gene lost 0 bases and the J gene lost 6 bases, with 11 bases spanning the gap. The CDR3 length is 14 residues. CDR1 and CDR2 from the germline V gene are MNHNY and SVGAGI (reference sequence). In DNA, the CDR3 is TGTGCCAGCAGTTACTCGGAAGGGGTCGATGGCTACACCTTC. Amino acids: CASSYSEGVDGYTF.

This rearrangement joins TRBV7-9 to TRBJ1-2, with TRBD1 matching over 8 bases. In germline, CDR1 is SEHNR, CDR2 FQNEAQ (reference sequence). This CDR3 is built from 12 residues. V trimming: 4 bases; J trimming: 8 bases; junction bases outside the gene matches: 3. The CDR3 DNA follows: TGTGCCAGCAGCTGGACAGGGTTCGGCTACACCTTC. It codes for CASSWTGFGYTF.

CDR3 coding DNA: TGCGCCAGCAGCTTGAGGGGGGGCGCTCAGCCCCAGCATTTT. This sequence encodes CASSLRGGAQPQHF. The V and J genes are TRBV5-1 and TRBJ1-5, with a weak D call TRBD1 (6 bases). Germline V CDR1 and CDR2: SGHRS, YFSETQ. V shed 1 base and J shed 6 bases, with 11 bases lying between them. The CDR3 is made up of 14 amino acids.

The chain combines TRBV29-1 with TRBJ1-3, with D possibly matching TRBD1 (6 bases). The V gene lost 2 bases and the J gene lost 3 bases, with 8 bases spanning the gap. This CDR3 region has 13 residues. Germline V lookup: CDR1 SQVTM, CDR2 ANQGSEA. As DNA, the CDR3 is TGCAGCGTTGAACAGGGGAGTGGAAACACCATATATTTT. Protein product: CSVEQGSGNTIYF.

This chain links TRBV19 with TRBJ1-1; no firm D call. This CDR3 spans 18 amino acids. Germline CDR1 and CDR2: LNHDA and SQIVND (reference sequence). Trimming took 6 bases from V and 6 from J, leaving 29 bases between them. The CDR3 DNA reads TGTGCCAGTAGATCCCCGGGGTCGGCCGCAAGTCTTGAGGCTGAAGCTTTCTTT. It codes for CASRSPGSAASLEAEAFF.

This chain joins TRBV27 and TRBJ1-2, with 7 bases matching TRBD1. The germline CDR1 and CDR2 sequences are MNHEY and SMNVEV (reference sequence). This CDR3 has 14 amino acids. V lost 6 bases, J lost 0 bases, and 4 bases stayed unmatched. The CDR3 bases are TGTGCCAGCAGAAATCAGGGGGCTAACTATGGCTACACCTTC. It encodes CASRNQGANYGYTF.

The chain couples TRBV19 to TRBJ1-5; a possible D gene is TRBD1 (6 bases). Germline CDR1 and CDR2: LNHDA and SQIVND (reference sequence). CDR3 length equals 15 residues. V was shortened by 6 bases and J by 2 bases, with 14 bases between the two germline ends. The CDR3 is CASSPTGNGNQPQHF. For the CDR3, the DNA is TGTGCCAGTAGCCCTACAGGGAATGGCAATCAGCCCCAGCATTTT.

The CDR3 bases are TGTGCCAGTAGTTGGCAGTCTTTCTCTGGAAACACCATATATTTT. This translates into CASSWQSFSGNTIYF. The rearrangement links TRBV19 to TRBJ1-3, with D hard to call. CDR3 size: 15 residues. Germline assignment: CDR1 LNHDA and CDR2 SQIVND (reference sequence). Between the trimmed V and J ends, which lost 5 bases and 0 bases, there was a span of 11 bases. The entire variable domain, with the rest obtained from reference TRBV19 and TRBJ1-3, is as follows: DGGITQSPKYLFRKEGQNVTLSCEQNLNHDAMYWYRQDPGQGLRLIYYSQIVNDFQKGDIAEGYSVSREKKESFPLTVTSAQKNPTAFYLCASSWQSFSGNTIYFGEGSWLTVV.

This sequence joins TRBV6-5 and TRBJ2-1; 8 nucleotides align to TRBD1. The J segment lost 0 bases and the V segment lost 6 bases, leaving 4 bases of the junction unmatched. The germline gives CDR1 MNHEY, CDR2 SVGAGI. This CDR3 contains 15 residues. The CDR3 protein is CASSRDRSSYNEQFF. The CDR3 DNA reads as TGTGCCAGCAGCCGGGACAGGAGCTCCTACAATGAGCAGTTCTTC.

The chain carries TRBV28 and TRBJ2-1; a possible D gene is TRBD2 (5 bases). This CDR3 has 12 amino acids. V was cut by 2 bases and J by 11 bases, with 10 bases left in between. CDR1 is MDHEN, CDR2 SYDVKM, per germline. CDR3 DNA sequence: TGTGCCAGCAGTTTACGGGAACTTAAGCAGTTCTTC. Translating it yields CASSLRELKQFF.

This chain uses TRBV19 with TRBJ2-3; 8 bases are shared with TRBD1. The CDR3 length is 15 residues. V gave up 7 bases and J gave up 8 bases; unmatched junction bases: 14. Germline CDR1 reads LNHDA; CDR2 reads SQIVND (reference sequence). CDR3 in DNA: TGTGCCAGTACCCCGCCGGGCAGGGGGCAAGTTACGCAGTATTTT. This encodes CASTPPGRGQVTQYF.

J is TRBJ2-3 and V is TRBV14; 9 bases agree with TRBD2. The germline V gene encodes CDR1 SGHDN and CDR2 FVKESK. This CDR3 is 16 amino acids long. With V trimmed by 1 base and J by 6 bases, 8 bases remained unmatched. Here the CDR3 DNA reads TGTGCCAGCAGCCAAGTTCGGCGGGAGGGCCAGGATACGCAGTATTTT. Translating it yields CASSQVRREGQDTQYF.

The chain recombines TRBV5-6 with TRBJ1-1; D may be TRBD1 (6 bases). Germline V gives CDR1 SGHDT, CDR2 YYEEEE. V was clipped by 6 bases and J by 4 bases, with 22 bases between them. CDR3 size: 16 residues. The CDR3 sequence: CASTRGAAGAGTEAFF. In DNA, the CDR3 is TGTGCCAGCACCCGGGGGGCGGCGGGGGCAGGCACTGAAGCTTTCTTT.

V usage is TRBV2 and J usage is TRBJ1-6; 10 nucleotides match TRBD1. CDR1 is SNHLY and CDR2 is FYNNEI in the germline V gene. V was clipped by 3 bases and J by 12 bases; unmatched bases: 5. The CDR3 loop spans 14 amino acids. CDR3 region: CASSDGTGVLPLHF. The CDR3 nucleotides read TGTGCCAGCAGTGATGGGACAGGGGTTCTACCCCTCCACTTT.